Presented here are 27 T cell receptor beta chains from one specimen sequenced in a study of response to subunit inactivated influenza vaccine. TCRdb re-derived calls from the RT-PCR reads in MiXCR, one entry per CDR3 protein. The sample gives some 150,000 distinct CDR3 sequences, 12% of which show up once; approximately 32% is in the top ten. This same sample was also part of a study on T cells expressing NK-cell markers. That work contributes: Researchers built TCR beta cDNA using 5'RACE template switching with UMIs.

This specimen was CD8+ T cells sorted from PBMCs, taken about 11 days after vaccination. The receptors derive from a man aged 45-65 years who received an inactivated influenza vaccine.

In this sample, this clonotype turned up a few times. V and J are TRBV5-1 and TRBJ1-1, with 9 bases that match TRBD1. V gave up 3 bases and J gave up 0 bases; unmatched junction bases: 3. The germline CDR1 and CDR2 sequences are SGHRS and YFSETQ. The CDR3 extends over 15 amino acids. The CDR3 spells CASSWGTGMNTEAFF. The CDR3 nucleotides are TGCGCCAGCAGCTGGGGGACAGGGATGAACACTGAAGCTTTCTTT.

At least ten counts were recorded for this clonotype. V is TRBV6-5 and J is TRBJ2-7, with a possible D match to TRBD1 (5 bases). Germline V CDR1 and CDR2: MNHEY, SVGAGI. The V end was cut by 3 bases, the J end by 2 bases, with 11 bases between. The CDR3 length is 14 residues. For the CDR3, the DNA is TGTGCCAGCAGTTATCTACAGGAAGCCTACGAGCAGTACTTC. Encoded protein: CASSYLQEAYEQYF.

This clonotype showed up many times. The chain has TRBV28 and TRBJ2-1, with D possibly matching TRBD2 (5 bases). The CDR3 is made up of 14 amino acids. From germline, CDR1 is MDHEN and CDR2 SYDVKM. Trimming pared 7 bases from V and 1 base from J, leaving 11 bases between. The CDR3 DNA reads as TGTGCCAGCATCCCCGTAGCGTCCTACAATGAGCAGTTCTTC. This translates into CASIPVASYNEQFF.

This clonotype was observed a handful of times. This chain uses TRBV11-1 with TRBJ2-1, with a tentative D call TRBD1 (6 bases). With 5 bases removed from V and 5 bases from J, the gap between germline ends came to 19 bases. In germline, CDR1 is SGHAT, CDR2 FQDESV (reference sequence). The CDR3 covers 16 residues. CDR3 coding DNA: TGTGCCAGCAGCCCGCGCACAGGGTTAGTGAACAATGAGCAGTTCTTC. Residues: CASSPRTGLVNNEQFF.

The chain carries TRBV10-3 and TRBJ2-7; 9 nucleotides agree with TRBD1. V trimming: 10 bases; J trimming: 1 base; junction bases outside the gene matches: 5. Germline CDR1 reads ENHRY; CDR2 reads SYGVKD. The CDR3 consists of 13 residues. In DNA form, the CDR3 reads TGTGCCACGCGGGACAGGGCATCCTACGAGCAGTACTTC. Encoded protein: CATRDRASYEQYF.

The table lists this clonotype with a few counts. J is TRBJ2-7 and V is TRBV11-2; 10 bases are a match to TRBD2. V trimming: 0 bases; J trimming: 3 bases; junction bases outside the gene matches: 5. The CDR3 totals 16 residues. CDR1 is SGHAT and CDR2 is FQNNGV in the germline V gene. CDR3 nucleotides: TGTGCCAGCAGCTTAGATCCGGGACTAGCGTTCTACGAGCAGTACTTC. Protein: CASSLDPGLAFYEQYF. Filled out from reference TRBV11-2 and TRBJ2-7, the complete variable domain reads EAGVAQSPRYKIIEKRQSVAFWCNPISGHATLYWYQQILGQGPKLLIQFQNNGVVDDSQLPKDRFSAERLKGVDSTLKIQPAKLEDSAVYLCASSLDPGLAFYEQYFGPGTRLTVT.

In this sample, this clonotype turned up many times. V and J are TRBV3-1 and TRBJ2-7, with a weak D call TRBD1 (5 bases). This CDR3 has 15 residues. The V gene's germline CDR1 is LGHDT and CDR2 YNNKEL (reference sequence). Trimming shortened V by 0 bases and J by 4 bases, and 13 bases separated the two germline ends. CDR3 sequence reads: CASSQELGAAYEQYF. CDR3 sequence (DNA): TGTGCCAGCAGCCAAGAGCTAGGGGCCGCTTACGAGCAGTACTTC.

The chain joins TRBV27 to TRBJ2-7, with TRBD2 matching 7 bases. Germline V gene data show CDR1 as MNHEY and CDR2 as SMNVEV (reference sequence). Trimming took 1 base from V and 2 from J; bases not matched to a gene: 5. The CDR3 sequence is 15 residues long. DNA for the CDR3: TGTGCCAGCAGTTTATACGGCGGGAGTACCTACGAGCAGTACTTC. Its protein is CASSLYGGSTYEQYF.

This clonotype was recorded at least ten times. The gene calls are TRBV7-9 and TRBJ2-7; D is uncertain. V lost 4 bases and J lost 0, with 13 bases in between. Germline V gene lookup returns CDR1 SEHNR and CDR2 FQNEAQ (reference sequence). CDR3 size: 15 residues. Here the CDR3 DNA reads TGTGCCAGCAGCTCCCGCCCGTACAGCTCCTACGAGCAGTACTTC. Translated, it gives CASSSRPYSSYEQYF.

There are a few counts of this clonotype. The V and J genes are TRBV6-2 or TRBV6-3 and TRBJ1-1; tentative D call: TRBD1 (5 bases). The CDR3 runs to 14 residues. Germline V lookup: CDR1 MNHEY, CDR2 SVGEGT. Trimming took off 5 bases at V and 5 bases at J, with 15 bases between the two ends. In DNA, the CDR3 is TGTGCCAGCAGTCGCCGGGACCCCGGGACTGAAGCTTTCTTT. This gives the protein CASSRRDPGTEAFF.

This clonotype has ten or more counts. V usage is TRBV7-2 and J usage is TRBJ2-1; 7 bases are a match to TRBD1. Germline values: CDR1 SGHTA, CDR2 FQGNSA. J gave up 4 bases and V 5 bases, and 2 bases lay outside the gene matches. The CDR3 contains 13 residues. The CDR3 protein is CASSAQGYNEQFF. For the CDR3, the DNA is TGTGCCAGCAGCGCACAGGGGTACAATGAGCAGTTCTTC.

The chain recombines TRBV6-5 with TRBJ2-1; D is possibly TRBD1 or TRBD2 (6 bases each). The germline V gene encodes CDR1 MNHEY and CDR2 SVGAGI. V lost 4 bases, J lost 6 bases, and 16 bases lay in between. The CDR3 sequence is 15 residues long. The CDR3 reads CASSFTGLGGNEQFF. The CDR3 DNA reads as TGTGCCAGCAGTTTTACAGGGTTGGGAGGCAATGAGCAGTTCTTC.

The chain joins TRBV14 to TRBJ2-4; possibly TRBD1 for D (6 bases). V was clipped by 8 bases and J by 1 base, with 9 bases between them. Per germline, CDR1 SGHDN and CDR2 FVKESK. This CDR3 comprises 13 residues. Here the CDR3 reads CASSDSAKNIQYF. The CDR3, as DNA: TGTGCCAGCTCGGACAGTGCCAAAAACATTCAGTACTTC.

The chain has TRBV9 and TRBJ1-5, with D possibly being TRBD1 (5 bases). The CDR3 is 13 amino acids. Germline CDR1 is SGDLS and CDR2 is YYNGEE. The V end lost 7 bases, the J end lost 6 bases, and 14 bases lay between the germline ends. DNA for the CDR3: TGTGCCAGCTCGCAGGGATTAGGTCAGCCCCAGCATTTT. Protein sequence: CASSQGLGQPQHF.

This clonotype was found a few times. The chain recombines TRBV4-3 with TRBJ1-1; D is undetermined. With 1 base removed from V and 5 bases from J, the gap between germline ends came to 14 bases. The CDR3 contains 15 residues. CDR1 and CDR2 from the germline V gene are LGHNA and YSLEER. In nucleotides, the CDR3 is TGCGCCAGCAGCCAAGGAAGTGCGAGAGGAACTGAAGCTTTCTTT. It is translated as CASSQGSARGTEAFF.

This clonotype has ten or more counts. The chain combines TRBV6-1 with TRBJ2-7, with D perhaps TRBD1 or TRBD2 (5 bases each). The CDR3 extends over 13 amino acids. The V and J ends lost 7 bases and 0 bases respectively, with 10 bases between them. Germline values: CDR1 MNHNS, CDR2 SASEGT. CDR3 residues: CASTGRNSYEQYF. CDR3 DNA: TGTGCCAGCACGGGGCGGAACTCCTACGAGCAGTACTTC.

This clonotype has at least ten counts. V gene TRBV3-1 combines with J gene TRBJ2-2; D may be TRBD2 (6 bases). V was pared by 1 base and J by 4 bases, with 13 bases between. The germline V gene encodes CDR1 LGHDT and CDR2 YNNKEL (reference sequence). This CDR3 contains 16 residues. In nucleotides, the CDR3 is TGTGCCAGCAGCCAAGTGCCGGGAGTGGGCACCGGGGAGCTGTTTTTT. Encoded protein: CASSQVPGVGTGELFF.

This clonotype appeared a few times. The J gene is TRBJ1-2, the V gene TRBV7-2, with 8 bases fitting TRBD1. Germline CDR1 and CDR2: SGHTA and FQGNSA. CDR3 length equals 16 residues. The junction had 6 bases not matched to a gene; V was cut back by 2 bases and J by 1 base. The CDR3 region has the DNA TGTGCCAGCAGCTTAAGTTGGGACAGGTTTAACTATGGCTACACCTTC. This translates into CASSLSWDRFNYGYTF. Filled out from reference TRBV7-2 and TRBJ1-2, the complete variable domain reads GAGVSQSPSNKVTEKGKDVELRCDPISGHTALYWYRQSLGQGLEFLIYFQGNSAPDKSGLPSDRFSAERTGGSVSTLTIQRTQQEDSAVYLCASSLSWDRFNYGYTFGSGTRLTVV.

This clonotype was found a few times. The V gene is TRBV28, the J gene TRBJ2-3; 8 bases are a match to TRBD1. Per germline, CDR1 MDHEN and CDR2 SYDVKM. The CDR3 runs to 14 residues. After removal of 7 bases from V and 3 bases from J, the junction contained 6 bases not matched to a gene. CDR3 amino acids: CASTDRGTTDTQYF. CDR3 sequence (DNA): TGTGCCAGCACCGACAGGGGTACGACAGATACGCAGTATTTT.

This clonotype has just a few counts. V and J are TRBV6-1 and TRBJ2-7, with D hard to call. Looked up from germline, CDR1 is MNHNS and CDR2 is SASEGT. The CDR3 spans 13 residues. Trimming shortened V by 0 bases and J by 2 bases, and 5 bases separated the two germline ends. This chain's CDR3 is CASSEARTYEQYF. In DNA form, the CDR3 reads TGTGCCAGCAGTGAAGCTCGGACCTACGAGCAGTACTTC.

This clonotype showed up just a few times. The V gene is TRBV6-5, the J gene TRBJ2-3; 9 nucleotides agree with TRBD2. CDR1 is MNHEY and CDR2 is SVGAGI in the germline V gene. This CDR3 is 16 amino acids long. Unmatched junction bases numbered 3, after V lost 0 bases and J lost 2 bases. The CDR3 reads CASSYSSGGNTDTQYF. The CDR3 region has the DNA TGTGCCAGCAGTTACTCAAGCGGGGGGAACACAGATACGCAGTATTTT.

This clonotype showed up many times. The gene calls are TRBV10-3 and TRBJ2-5, with a tentative D call TRBD2 (6 bases). The germline V and J ends were trimmed by 3 bases and 5 bases, with 13 bases remaining between them. The germline CDR1 and CDR2 sequences are ENHRY and SYGVKD. This CDR3 region has 14 residues. In DNA form, the CDR3 reads TGTGCCATCAGTGATGGGGGGAGTTACGAGACCCAGTACTTC. Amino acids: CAISDGGSYETQYF.

This clonotype was detected a few times. The chain employs TRBV29-1 and TRBJ1-2, with no clear D. Trimming took off 4 bases at V and 2 bases at J, with 5 bases between the two ends. The CDR3 spans 11 residues. Germline CDR1 SQVTM, CDR2 ANQGSEA. The DNA for the CDR3 is TGCAGCGTTGGCCAGAACTATGGCTACACCTTC. Amino acid sequence: CSVGQNYGYTF.

In its sample, this clonotype was seen a few times. This chain joins TRBV28 and TRBJ2-7, with TRBD2 as a possible D gene (6 bases). In germline, CDR1 is MDHEN, CDR2 SYDVKM. The CDR3 length is 15 residues. The V gene lost 5 bases and the J gene lost 6 bases, with 20 bases spanning the gap. The CDR3: CASSPRGGRLGEQYF. The CDR3 nucleotides read TGTGCCAGCAGTCCCCGGGGAGGCCGCCTAGGCGAGCAGTACTTC.

The rearrangement links TRBV24-1 to TRBJ1-5; perhaps TRBD1 as D (6 bases). The ends were cut back, 4 bases at V and 12 bases at J, with 12 bases in the middle. The germline V gene has CDR1 KGHDR and CDR2 SFDVKD. This CDR3 region has 12 residues. The CDR3 DNA reads TGTGCCACCAGTGAAACCGGGACACGCCAGCATTTT. Translating it yields CATSETGTRQHF.

In this sample, this clonotype turned up many times. This sequence joins TRBV12-3 or TRBV12-4 and TRBJ2-5; maybe TRBD2 (6 bases). Trimming left V 5 bases short and J 9 bases short, with 13 bases between. The CDR3 loop spans 12 amino acids. The CDR3 nucleotides read TGTGCCAGCAGTACTCCGGGACTCCCCCAGTACTTC. This encodes CASSTPGLPQYF.

As to this clonotype: This clone may be a read error of a much larger clone one base away. The genes are TRBV29-1 and TRBJ1-1; D is uncertain. V was pared by 5 bases and J by 0 bases, with 10 bases between. CDR1 and CDR2 (germline): SQVTM, ANQGSEA. CDR3 size: 13 residues. The CDR3 is CSVMIGMNTEAFF. The CDR3 DNA sequence: TGCAGCGTTATGATAGGGATGAACACTGAAGCTTTCTTT. The variable domain in full, with the rest retrieved from reference TRBV29-1 and TRBJ1-1, is SAVISQKPSRDICQRGTSLTIQCQVDSQVTMMFWYRQQPGQSLTLIATANQGSEATYESGFVIDKFPISRPNLTFSTLTVSNMSPEDSSIYLCSVMIGMNTEAFFGQGTRLTVV.